The 18 T cell receptor beta chains listed next were all sequenced from one sample in a study of identical twins. A single record per CDR3 protein comes from TCRdb applying MiXCR to the 5' RACE reads. The sample has around 1.7 million distinct CDR3 sequences, around 33% seen once; the top ten hold about 0.3%. The specimen sequenced was cord blood. The receptors stem from a newborn girl in good health.

V usage is TRBV29-1 and J usage is TRBJ2-1; 8 nucleotides agree with TRBD1. The J call is doubtful: the DNA matches TRBJ2-7 better. The CDR3 is 12 residues long. CDR1 SQVTM and CDR2 ANQGSEA come from the germline V gene. The CDR3 sequence: CSSRQGYNEQYF. The CDR3 DNA sequence: TGCAGCTCACGACAGGGGTACAATGAGCAGTACTTC.

The chain carries TRBV21-1 and TRBJ2-4. TRBV21-1 is classified as a pseudogene. CDR3 size: 14 residues. Here the CDR3 reads CASNKARAKNIQYF. DNA for the CDR3: TGCGCCAGCAACAAAGCCAGGGCCAAAAACATTCAGTACTTC.

The chain couples TRBV20-1 to TRBJ1-2, with D unresolved. The ends were cut back, 3 bases at V and 4 bases at J, with 12 bases in the middle. Germline V CDR1 and CDR2: DFQATT, SNEGSKA (reference sequence). The CDR3 has 13 residues. For the CDR3, the DNA is TGCAGTGCTAGTCCCAGGCTAAGCTATGGCTACACCTTC. This encodes CSASPRLSYGYTF.

The chain uses TRBV20-1 and TRBJ2-3; 13 bases match TRBD2. This CDR3 is built from 16 residues. The germline V gene has CDR1 DFQATT and CDR2 SNEGSKA (reference sequence). This chain's CDR3 is CSIRKTSGGATDTQYF. The CDR3 bases are TGCAGCATAAGGAAAACTAGCGGGGGGGCAACAGATACGCAGTATTTT.

At least ten counts were recorded for this clonotype. The genes are TRBV7-7 and TRBJ2-1; D might be TRBD1 (6 bases). V was clipped by 5 bases and J by 5 bases, with 10 bases between them. This CDR3 spans 13 amino acids. From germline, CDR1 is SSHAT and CDR2 FNYEAQ (reference sequence). CDR3 protein: CASSMDRHNEQFF. The DNA for the CDR3 is TGTGCCAGCAGCATGGACAGACACAATGAGCAGTTCTTC.

This rearrangement joins TRBV29-1 to TRBJ1-3; no reliable D call. The CDR3 spans 12 residues. Germline-derived CDR1 and CDR2 are SQVTM and ANQGSEA. V was clipped by 4 bases and J by 4 bases, with 8 bases between them. The chain's CDR3 is CSVVGSGNTIYF. DNA for the CDR3: TGCAGCGTTGTGGGCTCAGGAAACACCATATATTTT.

This chain connects TRBV30 to TRBJ2-7; 7 bases line up with TRBD2. V was clipped by 1 base and J by 4 bases; unmatched bases: 4. This CDR3 comprises 13 residues. Per the germline V gene, CDR1 is GTSNPN and CDR2 is SVGIG (reference sequence). This CDR3 is CAWSAGGVYEQYF. The CDR3 DNA reads as TGTGCCTGGAGTGCTGGGGGGGTATACGAGCAGTACTTC.

The V call is TRBV19, the J call TRBJ1-5; the match to TRBD1 covers 10 bases. V shed 11 bases and J 5 bases; nucleotides not matched to a gene: 9. The CDR3 has 14 amino acids. Germline CDR1 reads LNHDA; CDR2 reads SQIVND (reference sequence). This CDR3 reads CAGGGTGEYQPQHF. CDR3 sequence (DNA): TGTGCCGGCGGCGGGACAGGGGAATATCAGCCCCAGCATTTT.

The J gene is TRBJ1-2, the V gene TRBV28; D uncertain. Germline V gene lookup returns CDR1 MDHEN and CDR2 SYDVKM. The CDR3 is 12 residues long. In DNA, the CDR3 is TGTGCTCGGCGGGGAGAAGGGTGTGGCTACACCTTC. Translating it yields CARRGEGCGYTF.

This clonotype showed up just a few times. The chain combines TRBV20-1 with TRBJ1-2, with 9 bases that match TRBD1. Germline-derived CDR1 and CDR2 are DFQATT and SNEGSKA (reference sequence). The trim removed 0 bases at V and 6 bases at J, leaving 14 bases unmatched. This CDR3 is built from 17 residues. In DNA, the CDR3 is TGCAGTGCTAGAGATTTCAGAACAGGGGGCGCGGGAAATGGCTACACCTTC. This gives the protein CSARDFRTGGAGNGYTF.

This clonotype showed up just a few times. The genes are TRBV6-5 and TRBJ2-4; 10 bases match TRBD2. V shed 6 bases and J 13 bases; nucleotides not matched to a gene: 12. The length of the CDR3 is 14 residues. Germline loops: CDR1 MNHEY, CDR2 SVGAGI. CDR3 region: CASSLAGEGNEQYF. CDR3 coding DNA: TGTGCCAGCAGCCTAGCGGGAGAGGGGAATGAGCAGTACTTC.

This clonotype came up once. V is TRBV7-6 and J is TRBJ1-6; a possible D gene is TRBD1 (6 bases). The germline V and J ends were trimmed by 7 bases and 7 bases, with 23 bases remaining between them. CDR3 length: 17 amino acids. The germline V gene encodes CDR1 SGHVS and CDR2 FNYEAQ. This chain's CDR3 is CASTVSPGGRGNSPLHF. CDR3 nucleotides: TGTGCCAGCACCGTATCTCCCGGGGGGCGAGGGAATTCACCCCTCCACTTT.

This clonotype has a handful of counts. The V gene is TRBV10-1, the J gene TRBJ2-1; 8 bases match TRBD1. Losses at the gene ends were 3 bases for V and 10 bases for J; bases not matched to a gene: 5. This CDR3 has 13 residues. Germline V gene lookup returns CDR1 WNHNN and CDR2 SYGVQD (reference sequence). The DNA for the CDR3 is TGCGCCAGCAGTGAAGGACAGGGATGGGAGCAGTTCTTC. As protein: CASSEGQGWEQFF.

J is TRBJ2-2 and V is TRBV12-3 or TRBV12-4; the match to TRBD2 covers 12 bases. This CDR3 comprises 16 residues. V trimming: 5 bases; J trimming: 4 bases; junction bases outside the gene matches: 5. The CDR3 spells CASSDLAGGGTGELFF. The CDR3, as DNA: TGTGCCAGCAGTGACCTAGCGGGGGGGGGCACCGGGGAGCTGTTTTTT.

This clonotype was detected ten times or more. J is TRBJ2-1 and V is TRBV5-6; D ambiguous. Germline-derived CDR1 and CDR2 are SGHDT and YYEEEE. The V end was cut by 0 bases, the J end by 8 bases, with 15 bases between. CDR3 length: 15 amino acids. In DNA form, the CDR3 reads TGTGCCAGCAGCTTGGATGGACCCATTATCTATGAGCAGTTCTTC. The encoded protein is CASSLDGPIIYEQFF.

This chain links TRBV9 with TRBJ2-1; 9 bases agree with TRBD2. With V trimmed by 1 base and J by 4 bases, 3 bases remained unmatched. The CDR3 runs to 15 residues. CDR1 and CDR2 from the germline V gene are SGDLS and YYNGEE. The CDR3 is CASSVSTSGYNEQFF. CDR3 in DNA: TGTGCCAGCAGCGTATCGACTAGCGGTTACAATGAGCAGTTCTTC.

The chain links TRBV29-1 to TRBJ1-2; TRBD1 matches 7 bases. Germline CDR1 reads SQVTM; CDR2 reads ANQGSEA. The J segment lost 6 bases and the V segment lost 2 bases, leaving 15 bases of the junction unmatched. The CDR3 has 16 amino acids. The CDR3, as DNA: TGCAGCGTTGAATCCCCTCCCCCAGACAGGGATCATGGCTACACCTTC. Translating it yields CSVESPPPDRDHGYTF.

In DNA form, the CDR3 reads TGCAGTGCTAGACCCACGGGGTTGGGCAATCAGCCCCAGCATTTT. Its translation is CSARPTGLGNQPQHF. The rearrangement uses TRBV20-1 and TRBJ1-5; D unresolved. Trimming removed 2 bases from V and 2 bases from J, with 13 bases in between. Looked up from germline, CDR1 is DFQATT and CDR2 is SNEGSKA (reference sequence). CDR3 length equals 15 residues.